This T cell receptor beta chain comes out of a study of CD8 T cells in ankylosing spondylitis. With 3 bases removed from V and 7 bases from J, the gap between germline ends came to 10 bases. The CDR3 is made up of 13 amino acids. Germline V gene sequence: CDR1 DFQATT, CDR2 SNEGSKA (reference sequence). Comment on this clonotype: Its antigen remains unknown.

Overall study findings and caveats: Seven to nine highly homologous variants made up a TCR beta motif that seemed to typify ankylosing spondylitis blood.

Libraries for TCR beta were made by quantitative 5'-RACE with molecular barcodes. A single record per CDR3 protein comes from TCRdb applying MiXCR to the 5' RACE reads. The sample consists of around 770,000 distinct CDR3 sequences, 10% to 15% of them appearing once. The chain combines TRBV20-1 with TRBJ1-6; D uncertain. The sequence came from a male donor with ankylosing spondylitis. Specimen: blood, either unsorted or a sorted T cell fraction (not recorded which). The CDR3 DNA is TGCAGTGCTAGTTCCAAGGCGAATTCACCCCTCCACTTT. Its protein is CSASSKANSPLHF.